A single sample gave rise to the 27 T cell receptor beta chains below, sequenced in a study of blood T cells in healthy people across ages. The use of a sample-barcoded 5' primer and a J-beta primer mix characterized a second PCR of roughly 7 to 11 cycles. One entry per CDR3 protein results from TCRdb running MiXCR on the 5' RACE reads. The table shows roughly 1.9 million distinct CDR3 sequences, with roughly two fifths occurring only once. The source material was blood. These receptors were taken from a human donor in good health.

The gene calls are TRBV7-9 and TRBJ1-5; tentative D call: TRBD1 (5 bases). Per the germline V gene, CDR1 is SEHNR and CDR2 is FQNEAQ (reference sequence). The CDR3 contains 12 residues. Trimming stripped 7 bases from V and 7 bases from J, with 11 bases between. This CDR3 is CASTRGWQPQHF. CDR3 DNA: TGTGCCAGCACTCGGGGCTGGCAGCCCCAGCATTTT.

This chain uses TRBV11-2 with TRBJ2-3; D is perhaps TRBD2 (6 bases). V lost 1 base and J 10 bases, leaving 12 bases between the germline ends. This CDR3 spans 13 amino acids. In germline, CDR1 is SGHAT, CDR2 FQNNGV. CDR3 bases: TGTGCCAGCAGCTTAGTCCGGGGGAATTCGCAGTATTTT. This sequence encodes CASSLVRGNSQYF.

The V and J genes are TRBV6-5 and TRBJ1-2; no firm D call. CDR3 length equals 15 residues. CDR1 MNHEY and CDR2 SVGAGI come from the germline V gene. Trimming took off 2 bases at V and 4 bases at J, with 14 bases between the two ends. The CDR3 loop reads CASSYKAEELYGYTF. CDR3 nucleotide sequence: TGTGCCAGCAGTTACAAGGCCGAGGAACTCTATGGCTACACCTTC.

This clonotype was counted only a few times. CDR3 sequence: CATSATGGAEQYF. CDR3 nucleotide sequence: TGTGCCACCAGTGCCACGGGAGGGGCCGAGCAGTACTTC. The chain combines TRBV24-1 with TRBJ2-7; 8 nucleotides align to TRBD2. The CDR3 covers 13 residues. V lost 5 bases to trimming and J lost 6 bases; unmatched junction nucleotides: 5. The V gene's germline CDR1 is KGHDR and CDR2 SFDVKD.

This clonotype has only one observation. The rearrangement uses TRBV12-3 or TRBV12-4 and TRBJ2-7; TRBD1 agrees at 10 bases. With V trimmed by 4 bases and J by 6 bases, 12 bases remained unmatched. The CDR3 extends over 16 amino acids. The CDR3 protein is CASSSDLGDRGSEQYF. In DNA, the CDR3 is TGTGCCAGCAGTTCGGATCTCGGGGACAGGGGATCCGAGCAGTACTTC.

The rearrangement joins TRBV3-1 to TRBJ2-3; D is possibly TRBD1 or TRBD2 (5 bases each). The germline gives CDR1 LGHDT, CDR2 YNNKEL (reference sequence). V was cut by 3 bases and J by 6 bases, with 25 bases left in between. The CDR3 consists of 18 residues. For the CDR3, the DNA is TGTGCCAGCAGCCATGGGTCCGGGGCCTACGTCATAGTTGATACGCAGTATTTT. Translated: CASSHGSGAYVIVDTQYF.

This clonotype was observed a handful of times. The chain links TRBV20-1 to TRBJ2-6; 7 bases are a match to TRBD1. Germline V gene data show CDR1 as DFQATT and CDR2 as SNEGSKA (reference sequence). V shed 6 bases and J 1 base; nucleotides not matched to a gene: 6. The CDR3 is made up of 15 amino acids. CDR3 nucleotides: TGCAGTGCGCATAACAGGGGATCTGGGGCCAACGTCCTGACTTTC. The encoded protein is CSAHNRGSGANVLTF.

The chain links TRBV12-3 or TRBV12-4 to TRBJ1-2; TRBD1 matches 10 bases. The CDR3 runs 19 residues. Germline trimming cut 4 bases from V and 0 bases from J; bases unmatched to any gene: 14. The CDR3 reads CASSSKNRDRGHPNYGYTF. Written as DNA, the CDR3 is TGTGCCAGCAGTTCTAAAAATAGGGACAGGGGCCACCCTAACTATGGCTACACCTTC.

The rearrangement links TRBV11-1 to TRBJ2-7, with D possibly TRBD1 on 6 matching bases. In germline, CDR1 is SGHAT, CDR2 FQDESV (reference sequence). The CDR3 covers 15 residues. V dropped 3 bases and J dropped 0 bases, with 12 bases sitting between them. The chain's CDR3 is CASSFSGVSSYEQYF. Here the CDR3 DNA reads TGTGCCAGCAGCTTCTCAGGGGTGAGCTCCTACGAGCAGTACTTC.

The chain is built from TRBV6-6 and TRBJ2-7; D is undetermined. There are 16 residues in the CDR3. Trimming took off 6 bases at V and 3 bases at J, with 21 bases between the two ends. The germline CDR1 and CDR2 sequences are MNHNY and SVGAGI (reference sequence). The CDR3 nucleotides read TGTGCCAGCAGCTCACTTCCGAGTCGTGGGGACTACGAGCAGTACTTC. Its protein is CASSSLPSRGDYEQYF.

The chain couples TRBV29-1 to TRBJ1-2; D is unclear. Germline-derived CDR1 and CDR2 are SQVTM and ANQGSEA. The ends were cut back, 5 bases at V and 4 bases at J, with 14 bases in the middle. The CDR3 has 13 residues. The chain's CDR3 is CSVPRSAGYGYTF. CDR3 DNA sequence: TGCAGCGTTCCGAGGTCGGCAGGCTATGGCTACACCTTC.

The chain links TRBV5-1 to TRBJ1-1; 7 positions match TRBD1. CDR1 SGHRS and CDR2 YFSETQ come from the germline V gene. This CDR3 region has 17 residues. J lost 0 bases, V lost 1 base, and 9 bases had no gene match. CDR3 region: CASSLSRQGRVNTEAFF. The CDR3 DNA follows: TGCGCCAGCAGCTTGTCGAGACAGGGAAGGGTGAACACTGAAGCTTTCTTT. Looking up the rest from reference TRBV5-1 and TRBJ1-1 gives the full variable domain: KAGVTQTPRYLIKTRGQQVTLSCSPISGHRSVSWYQQTPGQGLQFLFEYFSETQRNKGNFPGRFSGRQFSNSRSEMNVSTLELGDSALYLCASSLSRQGRVNTEAFFGQGTRLTVV.

The rearrangement joins TRBV5-1 to TRBJ1-1; 10 bases agree with TRBD1. Germline-derived CDR1 and CDR2 are SGHRS and YFSETQ. The length of the CDR3 is 15 residues. The trim removed 4 bases at V and 7 bases at J, leaving 10 bases unmatched. The DNA of the CDR3 is TGCGCCAGCAGCCCGGCGGGGACAGGGGCGATTGAAGCTTTCTTT. This sequence encodes CASSPAGTGAIEAFF. Supplemented by reference TRBV5-1 and TRBJ1-1, the full variable domain reads KAGVTQTPRYLIKTRGQQVTLSCSPISGHRSVSWYQQTPGQGLQFLFEYFSETQRNKGNFPGRFSGRQFSNSRSEMNVSTLELGDSALYLCASSPAGTGAIEAFFGQGTRLTVV.

V and J are TRBV7-9 and TRBJ1-2; D not certain. The V and J ends lost 5 bases and 8 bases respectively, with 15 bases between them. Germline CDR1 and CDR2: SEHNR and FQNEAQ (reference sequence). The CDR3 totals 13 residues. CDR3 DNA sequence: TGTGCCAGCAGCCTGGGGATTAGCGGGGGCTACACCTTC. Translated: CASSLGISGGYTF.

The CDR3 loop is CASRGGGSRNSPLHF. The DNA of the CDR3 is TGTGCCAGCAGGGGGGGGGGTTCTCGGAATTCACCCCTCCACTTT. This chain links TRBV12-3 or TRBV12-4 with TRBJ1-6, with D possibly being TRBD1 (5 bases). V was trimmed by 6 bases and J by 7 bases, leaving 16 bases between them. This CDR3 has 15 residues.

With regard to this clonotype: Its ends do not fully match the called genes, so a read error is possible. The V call is TRBV28, the J call TRBJ2-7; tentative D call: TRBD2 (6 bases). The CDR3 has 12 residues. CDR1 and CDR2 (germline): MDHEN, SYDVKM. The CDR3 loop reads CASAGRRYGQYF. The CDR3 DNA is TGTGCCAGCGCGGGGAGAAGATACGGGCAGTACTTC. Full variable domain (remainder filled in from reference TRBV28 and TRBJ2-7): DVKVTQSSRYLVKRTGEKVFLECVQDMDHENMFWYRQDPGLGLRLIYFSYDVKMKEKGDIPEGYSVSREKKERFSLILESASTNQTSMYLCASAGRRYGQYFGPGTRLTVT.

The chain has TRBV6-6 and TRBJ2-7; D gene ambiguous. Germline CDR1 MNHNY, CDR2 SVGAGI (reference sequence). V lost 0 bases and J 5 bases, leaving 17 bases between the germline ends. The CDR3 contains 16 residues. The CDR3 spells CASSYSSWETPHEQYF. CDR3 DNA: TGTGCCAGCAGTTACTCGAGTTGGGAAACTCCCCACGAGCAGTACTTC.

Only a few counts were recorded for this clonotype. The J gene is TRBJ1-2, the V gene TRBV29-1; D not resolved. Germline V gene lookup returns CDR1 SQVTM and CDR2 ANQGSEA. The V and J ends lost 4 bases and 6 bases respectively, with 15 bases between them. This CDR3 has 13 residues. CDR3 sequence (DNA): TGCAGCGTTGGGAAGCAGCCTCAGGATGGCTACACCTTC. Protein sequence: CSVGKQPQDGYTF.

The chain joins TRBV20-1 to TRBJ2-7, with a weak D call TRBD2 (6 bases). The CDR3 totals 13 residues. The V and J ends lost 3 bases and 4 bases respectively, with 13 bases between them. Germline lookup yields CDR1 DFQATT and CDR2 SNEGSKA (reference sequence). CDR3 region: CSARSGFYYEQYF. Here the CDR3 DNA reads TGCAGTGCTAGGAGCGGGTTTTATTACGAGCAGTACTTC.

V and J are TRBV19 and TRBJ2-6; TRBD2 is a possible D gene (6 bases). Per germline, CDR1 LNHDA and CDR2 SQIVND (reference sequence). V lost 7 bases, J lost 0 bases, and 13 bases lay in between. CDR3 size: 16 residues. CDR3 sequence: CASKGRDFSGANVLTF. The CDR3 DNA reads TGTGCCAGTAAGGGCAGGGACTTCTCTGGGGCCAACGTCCTGACTTTC.

The gene calls are TRBV5-1 and TRBJ2-1, with TRBD1 as a possible D gene (6 bases). The V gene's germline CDR1 is SGHRS and CDR2 YFSETQ. Deletions cut 4 bases from V and 4 bases from J, with 18 bases between. This CDR3 spans 16 amino acids. DNA of the CDR3: TGCGCCAGCAGCATTCTCGACAGGTCTGCTTACAATGAGCAGTTCTTC. Its protein is CASSILDRSAYNEQFF.

This clonotype was found a few times. The chain uses TRBV28 and TRBJ2-3; 10 bases are shared with TRBD2. V trimming: 8 bases; J trimming: 2 bases; junction bases outside the gene matches: 13. The CDR3 is 17 residues long. CDR1 is MDHEN and CDR2 is SYDVKM in the germline V gene. The CDR3 here is CASWLAGAPLSTDTQYF. The CDR3 nucleotides are TGTGCCAGCTGGCTAGCGGGGGCCCCTCTGTCCACAGATACGCAGTATTTT.

The rearrangement links TRBV20-1 to TRBJ1-6; TRBD1 might be the D (5 bases). V gave up 6 bases and J gave up 4 bases, with 19 bases separating them. CDR3 size: 16 residues. The germline CDR1 and CDR2 sequences are DFQATT and SNEGSKA (reference sequence). CDR3 loop: CSAPSRGGLYNSPLHF. As DNA, the CDR3 is TGCAGTGCGCCTTCCCGGGGGGGACTATATAATTCACCCCTCCACTTT.

This clonotype was seen only once. Because it lacks the conserved phenylalanine or tryptophan at the end, this CDR3 is likely a read error. CDR3 in amino acids: CSASTGNDIQYV. CDR3 DNA: TGCAGCGCCTCGACAGGGAACGACATTCAGTACGTC. The rearrangement uses TRBV29-1 and TRBJ2-4; 7 bases align to TRBD1. The V and J ends lost 7 bases and 8 bases, in that order; junction bases with no gene match: 8. Germline CDR1 and CDR2: SQVTM and ANQGSEA. The length of the CDR3 is 12 residues.

The CDR3 sequence: CASRGAAGTYEQYF. CDR3 nucleotide sequence: TGTGCCAGCAGGGGGGCGGCGGGGACCTACGAGCAGTACTTC. The chain recombines TRBV28 with TRBJ2-5; possibly TRBD1 or TRBD2 for D (6 bases each). The end of the DNA is better explained by TRBJ2-7, so the J call may be wrong. This CDR3 spans 14 amino acids. In germline, CDR1 is MDHEN, CDR2 SYDVKM.

This clonotype was seen more than once but under ten times. CDR3 residues: CASSPLMVRGLYFWFF. The CDR3 region has the DNA TGTGCCAGCAGCCCCCTAATGGTCAGGGGGCTCTACTTTTGGTTCTTC. This chain connects TRBV7-6 to TRBJ2-1; TRBD1 matches 8 bases. Trimming cost V 5 bases and J 15 bases; bases outside gene matches: 21. The CDR3 covers 16 residues. Germline V CDR1 and CDR2: SGHVS, FNYEAQ.

The V gene is TRBV6-1, the J gene TRBJ2-6; D tentatively fits TRBD1 or TRBD2 (5 bases each). The V and J ends lost 10 bases and 0 bases respectively, with 10 bases between them. CDR1 is MNHNS and CDR2 is SASEGT in the germline V gene. There are 14 residues in the CDR3. As DNA, the CDR3 is TGTGCCATCGGGACCAGCTCTGGGGCCAACGTCCTGACTTTC. It yields the protein CAIGTSSGANVLTF.